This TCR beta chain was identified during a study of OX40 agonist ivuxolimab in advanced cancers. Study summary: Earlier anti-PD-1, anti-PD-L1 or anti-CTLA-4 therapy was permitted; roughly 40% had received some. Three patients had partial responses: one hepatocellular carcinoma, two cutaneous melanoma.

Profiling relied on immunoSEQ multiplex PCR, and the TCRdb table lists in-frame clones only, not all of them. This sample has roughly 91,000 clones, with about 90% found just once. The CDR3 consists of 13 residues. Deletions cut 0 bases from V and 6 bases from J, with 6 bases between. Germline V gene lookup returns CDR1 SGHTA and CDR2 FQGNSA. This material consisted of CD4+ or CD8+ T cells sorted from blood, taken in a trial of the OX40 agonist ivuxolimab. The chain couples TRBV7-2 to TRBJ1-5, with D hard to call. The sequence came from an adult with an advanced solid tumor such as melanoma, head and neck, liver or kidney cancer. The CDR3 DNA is TGTGCCAGCAGCTTAGCGCTTGGTCAGCCCCAGCATTTT. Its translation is CASSLALGQPQHF.